Below are 24 T cell receptor beta chains sequenced from a single sample in a study of PD-L1 blockade in urothelial cancer. Regarding time point: pretreatment peripheral blood. Assay used: immunoSEQ multiplex PCR; TCRdb lists only in-frame clones, some missing. The repertoire holds about 76,000 clones, with approximately 87% as singletons. Sequences were derived from PBMCs, sampled around atezolizumab (anti-PD-L1) treatment. The receptors derive from a man aged 70-80 years with urothelial cancer.

Here the CDR3 reads CASSPSGSLQETQYF. In DNA, the CDR3 is TGTGCCAGCAGCCCATCAGGTTCTCTCCAAGAGACCCAGTACTTC. The chain links TRBV7-2 to TRBJ2-5; D is ambiguous. This CDR3 spans 15 amino acids. Deletions cut 5 bases from V and 1 base from J, with 14 bases between. CDR1 is SGHTA, CDR2 FQGNSA, per germline. The full variable domain, rest sourced from reference TRBV7-2 and TRBJ2-5, is GAGVSQSPSNKVTEKGKDVELRCDPISGHTALYWYRQSLGQGLEFLIYFQGNSAPDKSGLPSDRFSAERTGGSVSTLTIQRTQQEDSAVYLCASSPSGSLQETQYFGPGTRLLVL.

A single count supports this clone. This chain connects TRBV7-2 to TRBJ2-1; D gene unclear. Trimming cost V 3 bases and J 0 bases, with 9 bases left between them. Germline V gene lookup returns CDR1 SGHTA and CDR2 FQGNSA. The CDR3 length is 15 residues. This CDR3 reads CASSFPRSSYNEQFF. Written as DNA, the CDR3 is TGTGCCAGCAGCTTTCCTCGTAGCTCCTACAATGAGCAGTTCTTC.

The rearrangement joins TRBV5-1 to TRBJ2-1, with 11 nucleotides matching TRBD2. The CDR3 is 15 residues long. Trimming at V came to 4 bases and at J to 10 bases, leaving 10 bases not matched to a gene. Germline V gene data show CDR1 as SGHRS and CDR2 as YFSETQ. The CDR3 region has the DNA TGCGCCAGCAGCGCCGGGACTAGCGGAACGGGGGAGCAGTTCTTC. Protein product: CASSAGTSGTGEQFF.

This clone was seen once. The chain is built from TRBV5-5 and TRBJ1-5, with 9 nucleotides matching TRBD1. V shed 5 bases and J 4 bases; nucleotides not matched to a gene: 7. The CDR3 is 15 amino acids. Germline loops: CDR1 SGHKS, CDR2 YYEKEE (reference sequence). The DNA of the CDR3 is TGTGCCAGCAGGTCAGGGACAGGGTCGAATCAGCCCCAGCATTTT. This translates into CASRSGTGSNQPQHF.

The chain joins TRBV5-1 to TRBJ2-2; 7 bases are shared with TRBD2. From germline, CDR1 is SGHRS and CDR2 YFSETQ. J gave up 3 bases and V 5 bases, and 10 bases lay outside the gene matches. CDR3 length: 16 residues. In nucleotides, the CDR3 is TGCGCCAGCAGGGCCGGTAGCGGGCGGGACACCGGGGAGCTGTTTTTT. It yields the protein CASRAGSGRDTGELFF. Supplemented by reference TRBV5-1 and TRBJ2-2, the full variable domain reads KAGVTQTPRYLIKTRGQQVTLSCSPISGHRSVSWYQQTPGQGLQFLFEYFSETQRNKGNFPGRFSGRQFSNSRSEMNVSTLELGDSALYLCASRAGSGRDTGELFFGEGSRLTVL.

This clone was detected once. The V gene is TRBV7-8, the J gene TRBJ2-7; no reliable D call. CDR1 and CDR2 from the germline V gene are SGHVS and FQNEAQ. This CDR3 contains 12 residues. V lost 5 bases to trimming and J lost 2 bases, with 7 bases between them. CDR3 DNA: TGTGCCAGCAGCCCACACCCCTACGAGCAGTACTTC. Its protein is CASSPHPYEQYF.

The chain is built from TRBV4-2 and TRBJ2-3, with 7 bases aligning to TRBD2. The V gene's germline CDR1 is LGHNA and CDR2 YNFKEQ. V shed 2 bases, J shed 2 bases, and the junction held 16 bases outside the gene matches. This CDR3 is 19 amino acids long. CDR3 residues: CASSQSRGLAEFYTDTQYF. CDR3 coding DNA: TGTGCCAGCAGCCAATCACGCGGGCTAGCGGAATTCTACACAGATACGCAGTATTTT.

The CDR3 reads CASSLRVTSEYNEQFF. For the CDR3, the DNA is TGTGCCAGCAGTCTGCGAGTGACTAGCGAGTACAATGAGCAGTTCTTC. V usage is TRBV5-4 and J usage is TRBJ2-1, with 8 bases that match TRBD2. The CDR3 extends over 16 amino acids. Trimming took 5 bases from V and 4 from J; bases not matched to a gene: 11. In germline, CDR1 is SGHNT, CDR2 YYREEE (reference sequence). The full variable domain, its missing parts supplied by reference TRBV5-4 and TRBJ2-1, is ETGVTQSPTHLIKTRGQQVTLRCSSQSGHNTVSWYQQALGQGPQFIFQYYREEENGRGNFPPRFSGLQFPNYSSELNVNALELDDSALYLCASSLRVTSEYNEQFFGPGTRLTVL.

Only one count was recorded for this clone. The chain recombines TRBV28 with TRBJ1-2, with 8 bases matching TRBD1. CDR1 MDHEN and CDR2 SYDVKM come from the germline V gene. Trimming removed 4 bases from V and 1 base from J; junction bases left unmatched: 8. This CDR3 contains 16 residues. This CDR3 reads CASSSSRTGLNYGYTF. The CDR3 nucleotides are TGTGCCAGCAGTTCCTCCCGGACAGGGCTTAACTATGGCTACACCTTC.

This chain joins TRBV5-4 and TRBJ2-2; D perhaps matches TRBD2 (5 bases). Trimming took off 4 bases at V and 0 bases at J, with 13 bases between the two ends. This CDR3 comprises 16 residues. Looked up from germline, CDR1 is SGHNT and CDR2 is YYREEE (reference sequence). CDR3 protein: CASSAEAAANTGELFF. The CDR3 bases are TGTGCCAGCAGCGCCGAAGCGGCAGCGAACACCGGGGAGCTGTTTTTT.

The CDR3 DNA sequence: TGCGCCAGCAGCTCAACAGGGGTATTGGAAAAACTGTTTTTT. Its translation: CASSSTGVLEKLFF. The chain recombines TRBV10-2 with TRBJ1-4; TRBD1 aligns across 7 bases. Germline V gene sequence: CDR1 WSHSY, CDR2 SAAADI. The junction had 9 bases not matched to a gene; V was cut back by 6 bases and J by 8 bases. This CDR3 is 14 amino acids long.

CDR3 nucleotide sequence: TGTGCCAGTAGTATTATTGGGACAGCCTATGGCTACACCTTC. This codes for CASSIIGTAYGYTF. The rearrangement uses TRBV19 and TRBJ1-2; 7 nucleotides align to TRBD1. Trimming took 3 bases from V and 4 from J; bases not matched to a gene: 5. CDR3 size: 14 residues. Per the germline V gene, CDR1 is LNHDA and CDR2 is SQIVND (reference sequence). Full variable domain (missing parts from reference TRBV19 and TRBJ1-2): DGGITQSPKYLFRKEGQNVTLSCEQNLNHDAMYWYRQDPGQGLRLIYYSQIVNDFQKGDIAEGYSVSREKKESFPLTVTSAQKNPTAFYLCASSIIGTAYGYTFGSGTRLTVV.

V and J are TRBV19 and TRBJ2-3, with TRBD1 matching 7 bases. The V gene end was trimmed by 5 bases and the J gene end by 2 bases; junction bases not matched to a gene: 4. The CDR3 consists of 14 residues. CDR1 LNHDA and CDR2 SQIVND come from the germline V gene (reference sequence). The CDR3 sequence: CASSLGTATDTQYF. For the CDR3, the DNA is TGTGCCAGTAGTTTGGGGACAGCCACAGATACGCAGTATTTT.

The chain recombines TRBV28 with TRBJ2-1; 7 nucleotides agree with TRBD1. The CDR3 loop spans 15 amino acids. V lost 3 bases and J lost 4; bases outside the gene matches: 6. Germline CDR1 is MDHEN and CDR2 is SYDVKM. CDR3 nucleotide sequence: TGTGCCAGCAGTTTGACGGGACAGTATTACAATGAGCAGTTCTTC. Its translation: CASSLTGQYYNEQFF.

V gene TRBV28 combines with J gene TRBJ1-5; D perhaps matches TRBD1 (6 bases). Between the trimmed V and J ends, which lost 6 bases and 7 bases, there was a span of 19 bases. Germline V gene sequence: CDR1 MDHEN, CDR2 SYDVKM. This CDR3 region has 15 residues. CDR3 region: CASSPAAQGMQPQHF. The CDR3 DNA follows: TGTGCCAGCAGCCCAGCCGCCCAGGGGATGCAGCCCCAGCATTTT.

This clone was seen a single time. The CDR3 DNA reads TGTGCCAGTAGTATTCTTGGACAGGGATTCACAGATACGCAGTATTTT. It is translated as CASSILGQGFTDTQYF. V is TRBV19 and J is TRBJ2-3; 8 bases align to TRBD1. The CDR3 length is 16 residues. Germline V gene lookup returns CDR1 LNHDA and CDR2 SQIVND (reference sequence). The V and J ends lost 3 bases and 2 bases, in that order; junction bases with no gene match: 7. Supplemented by reference TRBV19 and TRBJ2-3, the full variable domain reads DGGITQSPKYLFRKEGQNVTLSCEQNLNHDAMYWYRQDPGQGLRLIYYSQIVNDFQKGDIAEGYSVSREKKESFPLTVTSAQKNPTAFYLCASSILGQGFTDTQYFGPGTRLTVL.

J is TRBJ2-1 and V is TRBV28, with TRBD2 identical over 7 bases. Germline trimming cut 4 bases from V and 0 bases from J; bases unmatched to any gene: 0. The germline CDR1 and CDR2 sequences are MDHEN and SYDVKM. The CDR3 consists of 14 residues. DNA for the CDR3: TGTGCCAGCAGTTCTAGCGGCTCCTACAATGAGCAGTTCTTC. Translating gives CASSSSGSYNEQFF.

The CDR3 here is CASMTRGQHTGELFF. CDR3 in DNA: TGTGCCAGTATGACCCGGGGACAGCACACCGGGGAGCTGTTTTTT. The rearrangement joins TRBV19 to TRBJ2-2; 7 nucleotides align to TRBD1. V lost 7 bases to trimming and J lost 3 bases; unmatched junction nucleotides: 8. This CDR3 is built from 15 residues. CDR1 is LNHDA, CDR2 SQIVND, per germline (reference sequence).

This rearrangement joins TRBV5-1 to TRBJ1-4; the match to TRBD1 covers 7 bases. This CDR3 contains 15 residues. Looked up from germline, CDR1 is SGHRS and CDR2 is YFSETQ. The ends lost 4 bases at V and 4 bases at J; junction bases unmatched: 7. The DNA for the CDR3 is TGCGCCAGCAGCCTCGCCGGGACAGATAATGAAAAACTGTTTTTT. Its translation is CASSLAGTDNEKLFF. The whole variable domain, remainder taken from reference TRBV5-1 and TRBJ1-4, is KAGVTQTPRYLIKTRGQQVTLSCSPISGHRSVSWYQQTPGQGLQFLFEYFSETQRNKGNFPGRFSGRQFSNSRSEMNVSTLELGDSALYLCASSLAGTDNEKLFFGSGTQLSVL.

The genes are TRBV10-3 and TRBJ1-1, with no clear D. CDR3 length: 13 residues. Germline CDR1 is ENHRY and CDR2 is SYGVKD. V lost 8 bases to trimming and J lost 6 bases, with 16 bases between them. The CDR3: CAIAGTLGAEAFF. The CDR3 region has the DNA TGTGCCATCGCTGGCACCCTGGGCGCTGAAGCTTTCTTT.

This CDR3 reads CASSINRVDTEAFF. The CDR3 region has the DNA TGTGCCAGTAGTATCAACAGGGTGGACACTGAAGCTTTCTTT. The chain uses TRBV19 and TRBJ1-1; a weak D match, TRBD1 (6 bases). CDR1 and CDR2 from the germline V gene are LNHDA and SQIVND (reference sequence). The germline V and J ends were trimmed by 3 bases and 3 bases, with 11 bases remaining between them. The CDR3 totals 14 residues. Full variable domain (remainder filled in from reference TRBV19 and TRBJ1-1): DGGITQSPKYLFRKEGQNVTLSCEQNLNHDAMYWYRQDPGQGLRLIYYSQIVNDFQKGDIAEGYSVSREKKESFPLTVTSAQKNPTAFYLCASSINRVDTEAFFGQGTRLTVV.

This clone occurred once. V usage is TRBV28 and J usage is TRBJ2-4; D ambiguous. Per germline, CDR1 MDHEN and CDR2 SYDVKM. There are 16 residues in the CDR3. Deletions cut 6 bases from V and 0 bases from J, with 15 bases between. Here the CDR3 reads CASSKNRDVAKNIQYF. In DNA, the CDR3 is TGTGCCAGCAGCAAAAACAGAGACGTAGCCAAAAACATTCAGTACTTC.

The chain couples TRBV28 to TRBJ2-7; TRBD2 matches 8 bases. Trimming took 6 bases from V and 4 from J; bases not matched to a gene: 8. In germline, CDR1 is MDHEN, CDR2 SYDVKM. This CDR3 comprises 14 residues. The chain's CDR3 is CASSLSGAGYEQYF. The CDR3 bases are TGTGCCAGCAGCCTTAGCGGGGCCGGTTACGAGCAGTACTTC. Using reference TRBV28 and TRBJ2-7 for the parts outside the CDR3, the full variable domain is DVKVTQSSRYLVKRTGEKVFLECVQDMDHENMFWYRQDPGLGLRLIYFSYDVKMKEKGDIPEGYSVSREKKERFSLILESASTNQTSMYLCASSLSGAGYEQYFGPGTRLTVT.

The chain recombines TRBV29-1 with TRBJ1-3; no reliable D call. The ends were cut back, 8 bases at V and 4 bases at J, with 9 bases in the middle. The CDR3 is made up of 11 amino acids. CDR1 is SQVTM, CDR2 ANQGSEA, per germline. In DNA form, the CDR3 reads TGCAGCATGGCGGTCGGAAACACCATATATTTT. This sequence encodes CSMAVGNTIYF. The whole variable domain, filled in from reference TRBV29-1 and TRBJ1-3, reads SAVISQKPSRDICQRGTSLTIQCQVDSQVTMMFWYRQQPGQSLTLIATANQGSEATYESGFVIDKFPISRPNLTFSTLTVSNMSPEDSSIYLCSMAVGNTIYFGEGSWLTVV.